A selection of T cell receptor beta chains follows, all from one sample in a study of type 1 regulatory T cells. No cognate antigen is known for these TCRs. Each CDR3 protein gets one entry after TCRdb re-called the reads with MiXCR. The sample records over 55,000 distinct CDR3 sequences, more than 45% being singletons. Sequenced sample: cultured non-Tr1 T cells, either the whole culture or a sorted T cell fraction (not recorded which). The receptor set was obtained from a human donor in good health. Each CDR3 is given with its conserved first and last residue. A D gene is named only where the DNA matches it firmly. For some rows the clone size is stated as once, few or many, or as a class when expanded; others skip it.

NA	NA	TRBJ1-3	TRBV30	CAWARRDSGNTIYF	TGTGCCTGGGCAAGACGGGACTCTGGAAACACCATATATTTT
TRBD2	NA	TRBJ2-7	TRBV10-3	CAISESRLAAGEQYF	TGTGCCATCAGTGAGTCCAGGCTAGCGGCCGGCGAGCAGTACTTC
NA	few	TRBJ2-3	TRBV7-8	CASSLGAGAGTDTQYF	TGTGCCAGCAGCTTAGGCGCTGGGGCGGGCACAGATACGCAGTATTTT
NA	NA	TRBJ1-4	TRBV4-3	CASSSTLVGLNEKLFF	TGCGCCAGCAGCTCCACCCTGGTGGGGCTCAATGAAAAACTGTTTTTT
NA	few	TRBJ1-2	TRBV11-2	CASSSRGTPSNGYTF	TGTGCCAGCAGCTCTAGAGGGACACCGTCTAACGGCTACACCTTC
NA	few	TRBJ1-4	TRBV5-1	CASSSAGYNEKLFF	TGCGCCAGCAGCTCGGCAGGCTACAATGAAAAACTGTTTTTT
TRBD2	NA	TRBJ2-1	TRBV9	CASSLTSETYNEQFF	TGTGCCAGCAGCCTCACTAGCGAAACCTACAATGAGCAGTTCTTC
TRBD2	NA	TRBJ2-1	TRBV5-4	CASSSTSRGDNEQFF	TGTGCCAGCAGCTCGACGTCGCGGGGGGACAATGAGCAGTTCTTC
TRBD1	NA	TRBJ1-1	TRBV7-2	CATSGQVSSEAFF	TGTGCCACCAGTGGACAGGTCTCTTCTGAAGCTTTCTTT
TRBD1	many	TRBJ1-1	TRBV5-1	CASSRTGEGTTEAFF	TGCGCTAGCAGCCGGACAGGGGAGGGGACCACTGAAGCTTTCTTT
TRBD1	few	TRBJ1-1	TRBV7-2	CASSTGQSATEAFF	TGTGCCAGCAGCACGGGACAGTCTGCCACTGAAGCTTTCTTT
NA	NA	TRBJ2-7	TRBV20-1	CSASMGYEQYF	TGCAGTGCTAGTATGGGGTACGAGCAGTACTTC
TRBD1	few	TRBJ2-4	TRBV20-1	CSAWDRGRDIQYF	TGCAGTGCTTGGGACAGGGGAAGGGACATTCAGTACTTC
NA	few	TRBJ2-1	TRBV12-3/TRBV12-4	CASSLAQGRNEQFF	TGTGCCAGCAGTTTAGCGCAGGGTCGGAATGAGCAGTTCTTC
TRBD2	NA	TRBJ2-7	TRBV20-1	CSASRGGSYEQYF	TGCAGTGCTAGTCGGGGGGGCTCCTACGAGCAGTACTTC
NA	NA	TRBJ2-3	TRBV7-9	CASSLRQGGSDTQYF	TGTGCCAGCAGCTTAAGGCAGGGGGGCTCAGATACGCAGTATTTT
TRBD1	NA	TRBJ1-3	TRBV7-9	CASSLLRGQVDRSGNTIYF	TGTGCCAGCAGCTTGCTCAGGGGGCAAGTCGACCGCTCTGGAAACACCATATATTTT
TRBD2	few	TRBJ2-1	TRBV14	CASSSQRGRVDEQFF	TGTGCCAGCAGCTCTCAGCGGGGGCGGGTCGATGAGCAGTTCTTC
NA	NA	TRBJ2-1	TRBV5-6	CASSRGTDEQFF	TGTGCCAGCAGCCGCGGCACGGATGAGCAGTTCTTC
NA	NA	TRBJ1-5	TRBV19	CASSIMGQPNQPQHF	TGTGCCAGTAGTATAATGGGACAACCAAATCAGCCCCAGCATTTT
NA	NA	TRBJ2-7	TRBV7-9	CASSLRTYEQYF	TGTGCCAGCAGCTTAAGAACCTACGAGCAGTACTTC
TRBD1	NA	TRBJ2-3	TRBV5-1	CASSFRTGYTDTQYF	TGCGCCAGCAGCTTTCGGACAGGATACACAGATACGCAGTATTTT
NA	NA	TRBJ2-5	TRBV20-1	CSARDKKEQETQYF	TGCAGTGCTAGAGATAAGAAGGAACAAGAGACCCAGTACTTC
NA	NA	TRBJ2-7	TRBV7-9	CASSLEGHSYEQYF	TGTGCCAGCAGCTTAGAGGGACACTCTTACGAGCAGTACTTC
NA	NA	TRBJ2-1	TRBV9	CASSVGGRHNEQFF	TGTGCCAGCAGCGTAGGCGGCCGACACAATGAGCAGTTCTTC
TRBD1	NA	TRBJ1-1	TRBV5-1	CASSLVPGGEGTEAFF	TGCGCCAGCAGCTTGGTGCCAGGGGGCGAGGGCACTGAAGCTTTCTTT